Listed below are T cell receptor beta chains from one sample, sequenced in a study of blood T cell repertoires in COVID-19. Sequencing used immunoSEQ multiplex PCR; TCRdb keeps in-frame clones, though not all of them. The top ten clones hold around 3% of a sample with around 140,000 clones, about 89% of them seen once. Source material: peripheral blood. The receptor set was obtained from a man aged 60 to 75 with active or convalescent COVID-19. CDR3s include the opening cysteine and the closing phenylalanine or tryptophan. Fields, in order: CDR3 length, V gene, clone size, J gene, D gene, CDR3 DNA, CDR3 protein. The D gene is left open where the match is weak. Expanded clones get a size class; other rows say once, few or many, or leave the size out.

>15|TRBV19|once|TRBJ1-1|TRBD1
TGTGCCAGTAGTATAGATCTGGGGCGGCAGGGGGCGACTTTCTTT
CASSIDLGRQGATFF
>15|TRBV24-1|.|TRBJ1-5|TRBD1
TGTGCCACCAGTGACGCCGGGACAGGCTTGGGGCCCCAGCATTTT
CATSDAGTGLGPQHF
>15|TRBV7-2|.|TRBJ2-7|TRBD2
TGTGCCAGCAGCTTAGGACTAGCGGGCCTCCCCGAGCAGTACTTC
CASSLGLAGLPEQYF
>11|TRBV19|once|TRBJ1-3|.
TGTGCCAGTAGTATCAAAAACACCATATATTTT
CASSIKNTIYF
>13|TRBV3-1/TRBV3-2|.|TRBJ2-2|.
TGTGCCAGCCTGACTTCGAACACCGGGGAGCTGTTTTTT
CASLTSNTGELFF
>14|TRBV7-4|once|TRBJ1-5|.
TGTGCCAGGAGGGGGTTTCGAATTCGCCAGCCCCAGCATTTT
CARRGFRIRQPQHF
>15|TRBV6-5|.|TRBJ2-7|.
TGTGCCAGCAGTTACTCGAGCGGATTCGCCTACGAGCAGTACTTC
CASSYSSGFAYEQYF
>13|TRBV7-6|.|TRBJ1-1|.
TGTGCCAGCAGCCCCAGGGGGAACACTGAAGCTTTCTTT
CASSPRGNTEAFF
>15|TRBV27|.|TRBJ1-5|TRBD1
TGTGCCAGCAGTCCCCAGGGACAGGGATATCAGCCCCAGCATTTT
CASSPQGQGYQPQHF
>14|TRBV11-2|.|TRBJ2-3|.
TGTGCCAGCAGCTCCCTATCACTCCCAGATACGCAGTATTTT
CASSSLSLPDTQYF
>14|TRBV4-2|.|TRBJ2-3|TRBD1
TGTGCCAGCAGCCGGGACAGGAGCACAGATACGCAGTATTTT
CASSRDRSTDTQYF
>14|TRBV27|.|TRBJ2-3|.
TGTGCCAGCAGTTTTGGCTTTCTCACAGATACGCAGTATTTT
CASSFGFLTDTQYF
>15|TRBV4-2|.|TRBJ2-1|.
TGTGCCAGCAGCCAAGTATGGGGGCAGAACAATGAGCAGTTCTTC
CASSQVWGQNNEQFF
>16|TRBV25-1|.|TRBJ2-7|.
TGTGCCAGCAGTGAAAGCCCTTCGGGGAGCTCCTACGAGCAGTACTTC
CASSESPSGSSYEQYF
>16|TRBV2|few|TRBJ1-6|TRBD1
TGTGCCAGCAGTGCCGGGACAGGGTACGGAAATTCACCCCTCCACTTT
CASSAGTGYGNSPLHF
>15|TRBV11-3|.|TRBJ2-1|TRBD2
TGTGCCAGCAGCTTATCGGGAGGGGGGTACAATGAGCAGTTCTTC
CASSLSGGGYNEQFF
>15|TRBV27|once|TRBJ2-7|TRBD1
TGTGCCAGCAGGAATAATGGACAGGGGAGGCACGAGCAGTACTTC
CASRNNGQGRHEQYF
>15|TRBV11-2|.|TRBJ1-1|.
TGTGCCAGCAGCCAAGTCTTTACAGGGAACACTGAAGCTTTCTTT
CASSQVFTGNTEAFF
>17|TRBV7-3|.|TRBJ2-2|TRBD2
TGTGCCAGCAGCTTAATGCCTAGCGGAGCGAACACCGGGGAGCTGTTTTTT
CASSLMPSGANTGELFF
>13|TRBV3-1/TRBV3-2|.|TRBJ2-5|.
TGTGCCAGCAGCCGAGCGGGTGGAGAGACCCAGTACTTC
CASSRAGGETQYF